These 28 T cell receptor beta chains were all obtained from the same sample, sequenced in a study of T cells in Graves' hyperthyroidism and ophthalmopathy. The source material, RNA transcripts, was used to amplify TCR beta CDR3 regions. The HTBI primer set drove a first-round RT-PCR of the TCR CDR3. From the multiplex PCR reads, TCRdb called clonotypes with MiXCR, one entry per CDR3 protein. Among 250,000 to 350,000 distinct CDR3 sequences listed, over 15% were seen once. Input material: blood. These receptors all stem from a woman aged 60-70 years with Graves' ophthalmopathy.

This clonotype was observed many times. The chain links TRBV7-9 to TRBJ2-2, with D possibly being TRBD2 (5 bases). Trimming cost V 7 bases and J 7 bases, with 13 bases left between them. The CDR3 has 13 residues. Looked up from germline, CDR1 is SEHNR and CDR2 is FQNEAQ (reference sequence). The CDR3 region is CASTGRGSGELFF. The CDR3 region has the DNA TGTGCCAGCACGGGCCGAGGGAGCGGGGAGCTGTTTTTT.

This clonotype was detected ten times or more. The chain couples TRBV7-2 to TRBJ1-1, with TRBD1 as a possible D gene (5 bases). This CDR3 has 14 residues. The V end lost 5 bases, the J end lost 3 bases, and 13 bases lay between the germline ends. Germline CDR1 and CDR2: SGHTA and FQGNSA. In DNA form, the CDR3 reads TGTGCCAGCAGCCCCTGGGGCGGAGACACTGAAGCTTTCTTT. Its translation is CASSPWGGDTEAFF.

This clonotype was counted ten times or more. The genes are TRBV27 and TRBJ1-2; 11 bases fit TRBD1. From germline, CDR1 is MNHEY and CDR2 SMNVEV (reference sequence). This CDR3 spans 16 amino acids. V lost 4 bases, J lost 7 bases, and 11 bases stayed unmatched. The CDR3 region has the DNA TGTGCCAGCAGTTCGAGGACAGGGGGCGCCTTCAGTGGCTACACCTTC. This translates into CASSSRTGGAFSGYTF.

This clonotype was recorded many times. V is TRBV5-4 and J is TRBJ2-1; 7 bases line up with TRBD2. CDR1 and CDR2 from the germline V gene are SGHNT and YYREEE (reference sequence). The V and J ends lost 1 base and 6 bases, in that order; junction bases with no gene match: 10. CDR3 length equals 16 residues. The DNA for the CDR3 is TGTGCCAGCAGCTTGAGGCGAAGCGGGGCGATCAATGAGCAGTTCTTC. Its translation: CASSLRRSGAINEQFF.

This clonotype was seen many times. In DNA, the CDR3 is TGTGCCAGCAGCCACAATGGACAGGGGCGCCGGTACGAGCAGTACTTC. Translation gives CASSHNGQGRRYEQYF. This chain links TRBV7-2 with TRBJ2-7; 9 nucleotides agree with TRBD1. In germline, CDR1 is SGHTA, CDR2 FQGNSA. CDR3 length: 16 residues. V dropped 5 bases and J dropped 4; count of bases not matched to a gene: 12.

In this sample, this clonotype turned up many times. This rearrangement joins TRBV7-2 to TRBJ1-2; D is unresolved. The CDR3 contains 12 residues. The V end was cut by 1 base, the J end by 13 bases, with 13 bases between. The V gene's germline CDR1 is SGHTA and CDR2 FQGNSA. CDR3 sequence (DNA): TGTGCCAGCAGCTTAGGACCGCTCAAGTGCACCTTC. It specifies CASSLGPLKCTF.

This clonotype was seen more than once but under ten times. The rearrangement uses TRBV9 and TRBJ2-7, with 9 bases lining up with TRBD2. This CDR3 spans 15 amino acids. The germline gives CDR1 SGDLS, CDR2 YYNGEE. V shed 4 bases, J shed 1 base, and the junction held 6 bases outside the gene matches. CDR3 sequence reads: CASSLQAGGSYEQYF. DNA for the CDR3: TGTGCCAGCAGCCTCCAGGCGGGAGGGTCCTACGAGCAGTACTTC.

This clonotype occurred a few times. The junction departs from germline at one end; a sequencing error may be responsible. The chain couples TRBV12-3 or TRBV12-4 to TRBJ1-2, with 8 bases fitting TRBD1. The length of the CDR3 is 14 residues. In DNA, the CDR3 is TGCGCCAGCAGCCCCTCGACAGGGGTCCGTGGCTACACCTTC. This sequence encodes CASSPSTGVRGYTF.

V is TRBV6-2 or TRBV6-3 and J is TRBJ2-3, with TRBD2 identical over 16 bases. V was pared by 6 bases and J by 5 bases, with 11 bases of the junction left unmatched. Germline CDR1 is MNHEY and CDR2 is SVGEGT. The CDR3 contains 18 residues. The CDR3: CASRFSGTSGRAVDTQYF. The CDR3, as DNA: TGTGCCAGCAGGTTTTCCGGGACTAGCGGGAGGGCCGTAGATACGCAGTATTTT.

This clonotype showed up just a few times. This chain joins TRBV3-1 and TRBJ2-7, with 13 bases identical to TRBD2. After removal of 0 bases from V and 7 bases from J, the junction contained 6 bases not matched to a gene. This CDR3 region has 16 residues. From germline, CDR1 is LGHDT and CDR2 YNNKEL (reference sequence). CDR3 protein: CASSQDPGLAGWEQYF. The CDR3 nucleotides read TGTGCCAGCAGCCAAGACCCGGGACTAGCGGGATGGGAGCAGTACTTC.

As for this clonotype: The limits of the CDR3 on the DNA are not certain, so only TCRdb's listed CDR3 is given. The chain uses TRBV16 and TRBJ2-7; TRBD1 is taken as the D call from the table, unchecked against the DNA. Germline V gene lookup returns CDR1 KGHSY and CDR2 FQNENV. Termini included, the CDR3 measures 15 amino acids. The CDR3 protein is CASSQWGGGTYEQCF.

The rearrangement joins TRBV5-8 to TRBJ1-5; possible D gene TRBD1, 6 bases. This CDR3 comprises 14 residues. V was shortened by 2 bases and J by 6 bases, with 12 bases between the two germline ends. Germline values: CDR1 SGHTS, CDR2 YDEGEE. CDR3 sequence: CASSFEGGFQPQHF. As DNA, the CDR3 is TGTGCCAGCAGCTTTGAGGGGGGATTTCAGCCCCAGCATTTT.

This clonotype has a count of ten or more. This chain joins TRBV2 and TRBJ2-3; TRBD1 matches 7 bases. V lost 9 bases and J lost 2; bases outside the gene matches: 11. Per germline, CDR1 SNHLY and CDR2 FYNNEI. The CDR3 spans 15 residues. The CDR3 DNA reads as TGTGCCAGTATAGGATTGACAGGGCCCACAGATACGCAGTATTTT. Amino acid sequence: CASIGLTGPTDTQYF.

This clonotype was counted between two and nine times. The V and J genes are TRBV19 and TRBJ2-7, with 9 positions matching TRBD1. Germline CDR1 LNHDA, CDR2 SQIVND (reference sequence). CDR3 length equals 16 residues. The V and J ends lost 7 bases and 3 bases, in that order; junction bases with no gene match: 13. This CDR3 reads CASTPGWGQGHYEQYF. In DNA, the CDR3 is TGTGCCAGTACCCCAGGGTGGGGACAGGGTCACTACGAGCAGTACTTC.

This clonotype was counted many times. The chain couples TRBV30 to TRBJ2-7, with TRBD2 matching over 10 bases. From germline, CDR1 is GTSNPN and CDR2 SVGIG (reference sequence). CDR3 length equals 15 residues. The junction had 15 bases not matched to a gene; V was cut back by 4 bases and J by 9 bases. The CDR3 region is CAWNQREGLFHGQYF. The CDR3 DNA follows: TGTGCCTGGAATCAGCGGGAGGGCCTCTTTCATGGGCAGTACTTC. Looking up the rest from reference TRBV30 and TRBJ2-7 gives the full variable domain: SQTIHQWPATLVQPVGSPLSLECTVEGTSNPNLYWYRQAAGRGLQLLFYSVGIGQISSEVPQNLSASRPQDRQFILSSKKLLLSDSGFYLCAWNQREGLFHGQYFGPGTRLTVT.

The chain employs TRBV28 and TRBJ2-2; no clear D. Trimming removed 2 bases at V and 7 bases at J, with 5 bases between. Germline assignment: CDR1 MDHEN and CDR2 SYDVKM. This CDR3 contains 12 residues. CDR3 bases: TGTGCCAGCAGTTTAGATGACGGGGAGCTGTTTTTT. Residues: CASSLDDGELFF.

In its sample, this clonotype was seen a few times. Here the CDR3 reads CASSRAGWGEKLFF. The CDR3 DNA reads as TGTGCCAGCAGTAGGGCAGGGTGGGGTGAAAAACTGTTTTTT. V is TRBV6-1 and J is TRBJ1-4, with D maybe TRBD1 (5 bases). There are 14 residues in the CDR3. Between the trimmed V and J ends, which lost 5 bases and 7 bases, there was a span of 14 bases. CDR1 and CDR2 from the germline V gene are MNHNS and SASEGT.

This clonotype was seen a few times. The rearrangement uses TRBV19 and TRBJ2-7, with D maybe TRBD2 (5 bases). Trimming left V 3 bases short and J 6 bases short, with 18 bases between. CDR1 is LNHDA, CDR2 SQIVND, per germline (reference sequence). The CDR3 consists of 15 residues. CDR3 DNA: TGTGCCAGTAGTATCGGGATTGCGTCCCAACGCGAGCAGTACTTC. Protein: CASSIGIASQREQYF.

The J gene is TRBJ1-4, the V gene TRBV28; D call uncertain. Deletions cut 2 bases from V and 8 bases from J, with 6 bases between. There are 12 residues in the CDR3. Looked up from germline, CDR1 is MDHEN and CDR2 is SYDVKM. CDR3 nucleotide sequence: TGTGCCAGCAGTTTACTGGAAGAAAAACTGTTTTTT. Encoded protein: CASSLLEEKLFF.

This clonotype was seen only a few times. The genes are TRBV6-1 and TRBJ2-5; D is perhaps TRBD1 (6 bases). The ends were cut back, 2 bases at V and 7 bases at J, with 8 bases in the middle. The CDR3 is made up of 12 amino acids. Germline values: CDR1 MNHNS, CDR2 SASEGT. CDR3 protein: CASSEPRGTQYF. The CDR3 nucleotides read TGTGCCAGCAGTGAACCCAGGGGGACCCAGTACTTC.

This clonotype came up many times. CDR3 bases: TGTGCCAGCTCACCATCCGGGACAGGGCGTACCGGGGAGCTGTTTTTT. Translating it yields CASSPSGTGRTGELFF. This rearrangement joins TRBV18 to TRBJ2-2, with TRBD1 matching over 9 bases. V lost 2 bases, J lost 5 bases, and 6 bases stayed unmatched. Germline V gives CDR1 KGHSH, CDR2 LQKENI. This CDR3 is built from 16 residues.

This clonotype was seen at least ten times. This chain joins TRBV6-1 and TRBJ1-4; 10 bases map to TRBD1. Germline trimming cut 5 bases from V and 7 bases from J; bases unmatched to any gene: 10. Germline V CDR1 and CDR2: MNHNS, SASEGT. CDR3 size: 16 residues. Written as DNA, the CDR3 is TGTGCCAGCAGTTCAATCCGACAGGGGGCGGGTGAAAAACTGTTTTTT. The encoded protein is CASSSIRQGAGEKLFF.

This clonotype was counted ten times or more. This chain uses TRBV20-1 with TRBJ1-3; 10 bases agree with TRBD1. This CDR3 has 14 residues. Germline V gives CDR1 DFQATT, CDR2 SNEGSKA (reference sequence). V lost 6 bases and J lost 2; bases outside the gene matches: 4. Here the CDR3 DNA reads TGCAGTGCGCCCGGGACAGGGGCTGGAAACACCATATATTTT. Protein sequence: CSAPGTGAGNTIYF.

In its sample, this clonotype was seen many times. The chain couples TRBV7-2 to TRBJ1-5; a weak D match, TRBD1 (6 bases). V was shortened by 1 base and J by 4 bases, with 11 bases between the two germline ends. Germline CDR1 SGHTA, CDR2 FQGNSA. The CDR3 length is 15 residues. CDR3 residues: CASSLVVGGNQPQHF. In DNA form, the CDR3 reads TGTGCCAGCAGCTTAGTAGTAGGGGGGAATCAGCCCCAGCATTTT.

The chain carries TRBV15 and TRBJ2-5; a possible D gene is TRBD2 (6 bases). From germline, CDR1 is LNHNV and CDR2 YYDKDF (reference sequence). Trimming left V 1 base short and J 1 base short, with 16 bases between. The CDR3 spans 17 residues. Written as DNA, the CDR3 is TGTGCCACCAGCAGAGGAGGTAGGAGGGCCCTCCAAGAGACCCAGTACTTC. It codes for CATSRGGRRALQETQYF.

DNA for the CDR3: TGTGCCAGCAGCTTAGTAAGGGGGGAGCTGTTTTTT. Residues: CASSLVRGELFF. This rearrangement joins TRBV7-8 to TRBJ2-2, with D unclear. Germline V CDR1 and CDR2: SGHVS, FQNEAQ. V lost 1 base and J lost 8, with 5 bases in between. This CDR3 contains 12 residues.

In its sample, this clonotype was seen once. The DNA for the CDR3 is TGTGCCAGCAGTTTAGACTGGGACAGGGACTTCTCCTATAATTCACCCCTCCACTTT. This gives the protein CASSLDWDRDFSYNSPLHF. The V gene is TRBV27, the J gene TRBJ1-6, with TRBD1 identical over 9 bases. Germline trimming cut 2 bases from V and 0 bases from J; bases unmatched to any gene: 8. This CDR3 region has 19 residues. Looked up from germline, CDR1 is MNHEY and CDR2 is SMNVEV (reference sequence).

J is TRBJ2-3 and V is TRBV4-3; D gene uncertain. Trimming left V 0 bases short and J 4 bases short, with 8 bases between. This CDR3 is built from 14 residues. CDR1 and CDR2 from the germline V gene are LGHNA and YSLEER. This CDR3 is CASSQEWRADTQYF. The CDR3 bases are TGCGCCAGCAGCCAAGAATGGAGAGCAGATACGCAGTATTTT.